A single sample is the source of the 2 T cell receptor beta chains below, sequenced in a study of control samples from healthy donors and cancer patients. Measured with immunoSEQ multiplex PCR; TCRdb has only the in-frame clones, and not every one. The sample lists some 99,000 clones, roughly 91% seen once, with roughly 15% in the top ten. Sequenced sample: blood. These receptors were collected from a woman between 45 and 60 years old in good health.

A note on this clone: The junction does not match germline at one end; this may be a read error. CDR3 sequence: CASSPGELVTVLF. The DNA of the CDR3 is TGTGCCAGCAGCCCCGGTGAACTAGTTACTGTTCTCTTC. The chain carries TRBV12-3 or TRBV12-4 and TRBJ2-1; possible D gene TRBD2, 5 bases. This CDR3 is 13 amino acids long.

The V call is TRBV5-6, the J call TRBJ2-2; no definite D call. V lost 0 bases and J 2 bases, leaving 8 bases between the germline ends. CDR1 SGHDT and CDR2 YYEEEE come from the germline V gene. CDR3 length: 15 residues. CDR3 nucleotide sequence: TGTGCCAGCAGCTTGGGGGATACAAACACCGGGGAGCTGTTTTTT. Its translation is CASSLGDTNTGELFF.